These T cell receptor beta chains were read from a single sample in a study of STAT5B mutations in CD4+ large granular lymphocyte leukemia. TCRdb's copy holds only in-frame clones and misses some; the assay was immunoSEQ multiplex PCR. The sample records around 21,000 clones, about 78% being singletons. The specimen was CD4+ T cells from blood buffy coats. The receptors come from a human donor in good health. Each CDR3 is given with its conserved first and last residue. Each record gives: J gene, D gene, V gene, clone size, CDR3 protein, CDR3 DNA. A D gene is named only where the DNA matches it firmly. Not every row has a clone size; where given, it reads once, few, many or a size class.

TRBJ1-2	.	TRBV4-2	few	CASSPAGGRDGYTF	TGTGCCAGCAGCCCGGCCGGGGGGCGTGATGGCTACACCTTC
TRBJ2-7	.	TRBV5-1	.	CASSPSRGGVLLGEQYF	TGCGCCAGCAGCCCATCCAGGGGGGGGGTTTTGTTGGGCGAGCAGTACTTC
TRBJ2-6	.	TRBV28	.	CASSLRSGANVLTF	TGTGCCAGCAGCCTTCGCTCTGGGGCCAACGTCCTGACTTTC
TRBJ2-1	.	TRBV2	.	CASSGSGAGLEQFF	TGTGCCAGCAGTGGCTCCGGGGCAGGCCTTGAGCAGTTCTTC
TRBJ2-2	.	TRBV6-1	.	CASRQGQHTGELFF	TGTGCCAGCAGACAGGGACAACACACCGGGGAGCTGTTTTTT
TRBJ1-2	.	TRBV5-4	.	CASSLRGVGGYTF	TGTGCCAGCAGCTTGCGCGGGGTAGGTGGCTACACCTTC
TRBJ2-2	TRBD1	TRBV9	few	CASSVRSRGQGFTGELFF	TGTGCCAGCAGCGTAAGGAGTCGAGGACAGGGTTTTACCGGGGAGCTGTTTTTT
TRBJ1-1	TRBD1	TRBV7-2	few	CASSFDRETEAFF	TGTGCCAGCAGCTTCGACAGGGAAACTGAAGCTTTCTTT
TRBJ1-3	.	TRBV5-1	few	CASSLDGNTIYF	TGCGCCAGCAGCTTGGATGGAAACACCATATATTTT
TRBJ2-3	TRBD2	TRBV9	.	CASSVSSGVPLQDTQYF	TGTGCCAGCAGCGTTTCTAGCGGGGTACCTCTACAAGATACGCAGTATTTT
TRBJ1-5	.	TRBV4-1	few	CASSQDQWAPQHF	TGCGCCAGCAGCCAAGATCAGTGGGCACCCCAGCATTTT
TRBJ2-7	.	TRBV10-3	.	CAINSELTYEQYF	TGTGCCATCAACTCCGAACTTACCTACGAGCAGTACTTC
TRBJ2-7	.	TRBV11-3	.	CASSLDAQAGNEQYF	TGTGCCAGCAGCTTAGATGCCCAGGCCGGGAACGAGCAGTACTTC
TRBJ1-1	TRBD1	TRBV5-8	once	CASSSLRGRFEAFF	TGTGCCAGCAGTTCCCTCAGGGGGCGCTTCGAAGCTTTCTTT
TRBJ2-5	TRBD1	TRBV28	.	CASSSGQGVQETQYF	TGTGCCAGCAGTTCGGGACAGGGGGTCCAAGAGACCCAGTACTTC
TRBJ2-3	.	TRBV10-3	once	CAISRESPTDTQYF	TGTGCCATCAGCAGGGAGAGTCCCACAGATACGCAGTATTTT
TRBJ2-3	.	TRBV9	.	CASSVGARAPDTQYF	TGTGCCAGCAGCGTAGGGGCACGGGCTCCCGATACGCAGTATTTT
TRBJ1-1	.	TRBV7-2	.	CASSQNVGTFNTEAFF	TGTGCCAGCAGCCAAAACGTCGGGACATTTAACACTGAAGCTTTCTTT